This T cell receptor beta chain was identified during a study of T cell responses to AZD1222 COVID-19 vaccine. Clones were sequenced by immunoSEQ multiplex PCR, and TCRdb holds only the in-frame ones, with some missing. There are 100,000 to 150,000 clones in the sample; about 88% occur only once, and under 9.5% lies in the top ten. V lost 5 bases to trimming and J lost 1 base; unmatched junction nucleotides: 6. This CDR3 comprises 16 residues. Germline V CDR1 and CDR2: SGHVS, FNYEAQ. This clone was counted once. The antigen remains unidentified. Findings of the study overall: Donors, mostly white British, included more females; clonal diversity was possibly underestimated. Increased Spike-specific TCR breadth and depth were observed after two AZD1222 doses.

The chain uses TRBV7-6 and TRBJ2-2; 8 nucleotides line up with TRBD1. Sequenced here: peripheral blood, sampled on day 0 of AZD1222 vaccination. This sequence was found in an adult in good health. The CDR3 DNA sequence: TGTGCCAGCAGCATTATACAGGGGGGGAACACCGGGGAGCTGTTTTTT. It is translated as CASSIIQGGNTGELFF.